This T cell receptor beta chain was found in a study of blood T cell repertoires in COVID-19. The CDR3 totals 15 residues. J was trimmed by 0 bases and V by 6 bases; bases with no gene match: 2. Germline-derived CDR1 and CDR2 are SGHDN and FVKESK. Method: immunoSEQ multiplex PCR; TCRdb's copy keeps in-frame clones and lacks some. The sample includes around 100,000 clones, around 89% of them seen just once. J is TRBJ2-2 and V is TRBV14; 9 bases align to TRBD1. The source material was peripheral blood. The TCR originated in a woman older than 75 with acute or convalescent COVID-19. The CDR3 sequence: CASRRTGANTGELFF. In nucleotides, the CDR3 is TGTGCCAGCAGGCGGACAGGGGCGAACACCGGGGAGCTGTTTTTT. Complete variable domain (other parts from reference TRBV14 and TRBJ2-2): EAGVTQFPSHSVIEKGQTVTLRCDPISGHDNLYWYRRVMGKEIKFLLHFVKESKQDESGMPNNRFLAERTGGTYSTLKVQPAELEDSGVYFCASRRTGANTGELFFGEGSRLTVL.